This T cell receptor beta chain was sequenced in a study of shared clonotypes between healthy human individuals. Study results and limitations: On the whole, naive subsets had larger estimated richness than memory subsets had. For naive CD4 cells, roughly 4.6% of clonotypes were shared across a few donors.

Assay: immunoSEQ multiplex PCR; the TCRdb copy retains only in-frame clones and omits some. Of about 2.4 million clones in the sample, around 90% were seen once. This clone was recorded a few times. Its antigen is as yet unknown. Germline V CDR1 and CDR2: MGHRA, YSYEKL. This CDR3 spans 13 amino acids. V was trimmed by 0 bases and J by 7 bases, leaving 4 bases between them. J is TRBJ1-6 and V is TRBV4-1; D remains ambiguous. The sequence was obtained from a man between 18 and 35 years old in good health. Source material: naive CD4+ T cells sorted from blood. Regarding subset: CD45RA+ positively selected. CDR3 protein: CASSQDENSPLHF. The CDR3 DNA follows: TGCGCCAGCAGCCAAGATGAGAATTCACCCCTCCACTTT.